This paragraph covers one T cell receptor beta chain sequence. The entry originates in a study of lymphopenia after photon versus proton radiotherapy. Sequenced by immunoSEQ multiplex PCR; TCRdb stores in-frame clones only, minus some. The sample contains 25,000 to 35,000 clones, under 90% of which appear only once. V was pared by 2 bases and J by 8 bases, with 10 bases between. The CDR3 is 13 residues long. CDR1 MNHEY and CDR2 SMNVEV come from the germline V gene (reference sequence). The TCR was taken from a woman in her 50s with pancreatic cancer. J is TRBJ2-1 and V is TRBV27; no clear D gene. Specimen: peripheral blood, collected from a patient treated with photon-based radiotherapy. The CDR3 loop is CASSLQVWDEQFF. The CDR3 region has the DNA TGTGCCAGCAGTTTACAGGTTTGGGATGAGCAGTTCTTC.